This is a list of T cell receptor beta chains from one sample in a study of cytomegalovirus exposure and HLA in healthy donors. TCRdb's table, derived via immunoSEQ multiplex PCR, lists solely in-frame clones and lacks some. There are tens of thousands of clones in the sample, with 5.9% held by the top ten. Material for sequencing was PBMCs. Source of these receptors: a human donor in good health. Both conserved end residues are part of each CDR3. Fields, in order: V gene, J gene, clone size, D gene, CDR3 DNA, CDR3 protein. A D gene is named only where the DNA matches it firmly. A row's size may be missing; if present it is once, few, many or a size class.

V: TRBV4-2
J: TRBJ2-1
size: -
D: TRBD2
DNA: TGTGCCAGCAGCCAAGGACGGGGGGACTTATACAATGAGCAGTTCTTC
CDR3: CASSQGRGDLYNEQFF

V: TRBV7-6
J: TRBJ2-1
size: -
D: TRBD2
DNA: TGTGCCAGCAGCTCCGTGGCGGGGGCCTACAATGAGCAGTTCTTC
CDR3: CASSSVAGAYNEQFF

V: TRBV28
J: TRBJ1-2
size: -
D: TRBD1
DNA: TGTGCCAGCAGCCCCGGGACAGGCCACGTTGGGGGCTACACCTTC
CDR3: CASSPGTGHVGGYTF

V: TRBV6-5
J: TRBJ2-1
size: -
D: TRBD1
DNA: TGTGCCAGCAGTTACTCAGGGGGCACCGACAATGAGCAGTTCTTC
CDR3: CASSYSGGTDNEQFF

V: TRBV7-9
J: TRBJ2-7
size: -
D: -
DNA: TGTGCCAGCAGCTTAGTAGTAGGGGCCCAATCAGAGCAGTACTTC
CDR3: CASSLVVGAQSEQYF

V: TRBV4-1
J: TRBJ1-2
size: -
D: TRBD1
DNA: TGCGCCAGCAGCCCCCAGACAGGGGATGGCTACACCTTC
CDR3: CASSPQTGDGYTF

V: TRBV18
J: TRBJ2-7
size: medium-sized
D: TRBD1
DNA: TGTGCCAGCTCACCCGGACAGGGGGTACCAGCCAACGAGCAGTACTTC
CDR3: CASSPGQGVPANEQYF

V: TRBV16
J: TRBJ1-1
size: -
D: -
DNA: TGTGCCAGCAGCCCAGGCCGGGGTGAAGCTTTCTTT
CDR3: CASSPGRGEAFF

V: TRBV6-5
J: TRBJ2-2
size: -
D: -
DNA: TGTGCCAGCAGTTACTCTGTAGCCGGGGAGCTGTTTTTT
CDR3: CASSYSVAGELFF

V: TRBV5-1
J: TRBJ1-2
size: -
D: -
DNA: TGCGCCAGCAGCTCAACAGGAAGTCTTAACTATGGCTACACCTTC
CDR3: CASSSTGSLNYGYTF

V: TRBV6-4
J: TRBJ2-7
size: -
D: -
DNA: TGTGCCAGCAGTGTGGGGCCTTACTACGAGCAGTACTTC
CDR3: CASSVGPYYEQYF

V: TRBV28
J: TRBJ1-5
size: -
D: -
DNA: TGTGCCAGCAGTTTAGTATGGCCCCAGCATTTT
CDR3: CASSLVWPQHF

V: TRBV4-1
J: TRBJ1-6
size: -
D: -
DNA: TGCGCCAGCAGCCAAAGTCCGAGCTCCTATAATTCACCCCTCCACTTT
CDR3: CASSQSPSSYNSPLHF

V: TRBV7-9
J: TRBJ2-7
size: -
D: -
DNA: TGTGCCAGCAGCCCCGATATGCGTGGCGGCTCCTACGAGCAGTACTTC
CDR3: CASSPDMRGGSYEQYF

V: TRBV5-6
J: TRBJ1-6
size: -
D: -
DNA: TGTGCCAGCAGCTTGCGGGCAGGGTCTTCACCCCTCCACTTT
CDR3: CASSLRAGSSPLHF

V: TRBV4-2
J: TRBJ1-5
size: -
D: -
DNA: TGTGCCAGCAGCCAAGAGGGGGACAAATTAGGAGGTCAGCCCCAGCATTTT
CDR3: CASSQEGDKLGGQPQHF

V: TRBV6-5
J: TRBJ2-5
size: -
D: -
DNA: TGTGCCAGCAGGGAGCTAGGGGACCAAGAGACCCAGTACTTC
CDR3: CASRELGDQETQYF

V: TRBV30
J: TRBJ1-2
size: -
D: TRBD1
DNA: TGTGTCGGTTATAAAAGGACAGGGAATGGCTACACCTTC
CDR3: CVGYKRTGNGYTF

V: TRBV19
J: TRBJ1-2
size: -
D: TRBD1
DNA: TGTGCCAGTAGCTTAATGGGGACAGATGGCTACACCTTC
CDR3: CASSLMGTDGYTF

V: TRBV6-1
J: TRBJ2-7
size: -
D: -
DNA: TGTGCCAGCAGTGATGATTTTCAGGGGCCCTACGAGCAGTACTTC
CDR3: CASSDDFQGPYEQYF

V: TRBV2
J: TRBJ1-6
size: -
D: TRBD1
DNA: TGTGCCAGCAGCTTCAATACAGGGGGGAATTCACCCCTCCACTTT
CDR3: CASSFNTGGNSPLHF

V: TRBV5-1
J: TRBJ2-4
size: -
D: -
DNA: TGCGCCAGCAGCTTGGGTCCGTCTGCGAAAAACATTCAGTACTTC
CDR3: CASSLGPSAKNIQYF

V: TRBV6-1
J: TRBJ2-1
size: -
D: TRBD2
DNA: TGTGCCAGCAGTGATCCGGGGCGGGGGGCTTACAATGAGCAGTTCTTC
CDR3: CASSDPGRGAYNEQFF

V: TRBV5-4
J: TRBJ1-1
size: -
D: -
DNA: TGTGCCAGCAGCTGGGGGCGCGCTTTCAAGGACACTGAAGCTTTCTTT
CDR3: CASSWGRAFKDTEAFF

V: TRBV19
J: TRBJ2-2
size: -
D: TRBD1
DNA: TGTGCCAGTAGTGTGGAGTCACAGGGGTCCGGGGAGCTGTTTTTT
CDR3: CASSVESQGSGELFF

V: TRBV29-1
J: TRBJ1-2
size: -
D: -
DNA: TGCAGAGTCGACGACTTTGGCTACACCTTC
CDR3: CRVDDFGYTF

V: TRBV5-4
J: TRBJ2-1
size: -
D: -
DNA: TGTGCCAGCAGCTCTCTAGAGCTATCGAGCTACAATGAGCAGTTCTTC
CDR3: CASSSLELSSYNEQFF

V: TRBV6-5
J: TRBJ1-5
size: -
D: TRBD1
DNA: TGTGCCAGCAGTCGACAGGGGAGTCAGCCCCAGCATTTT
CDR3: CASSRQGSQPQHF

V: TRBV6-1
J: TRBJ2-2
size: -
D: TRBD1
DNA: TGTGCCAGCAGGACCGGGACAGGGAACACCGGGGAGCTGTTTTTT
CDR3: CASRTGTGNTGELFF

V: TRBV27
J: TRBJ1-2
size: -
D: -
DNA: TGTGCCAGCAGTAACCCAGGAGGGCGGGTCTATGGCTACACCTTC
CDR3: CASSNPGGRVYGYTF

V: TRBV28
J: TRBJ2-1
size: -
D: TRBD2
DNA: TGTGCCAGCAGCAGCGGGGGGGGCTCCGACAATGAGCAGTTCTTC
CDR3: CASSSGGGSDNEQFF

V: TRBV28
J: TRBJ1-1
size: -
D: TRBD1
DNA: TGTGCCAGCAGTTTATTGAGGGGGCTGAACACTGAAGCTTTCTTT
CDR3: CASSLLRGLNTEAFF

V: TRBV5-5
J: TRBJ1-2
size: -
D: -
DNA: TGTGCCAGCAGCTACGACAGAGACTATGGCTACACCTTC
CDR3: CASSYDRDYGYTF

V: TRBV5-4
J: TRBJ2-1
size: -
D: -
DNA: TGTGCCAGCAGCTTGGACAGGGAAAATGAGCAGTTCTTC
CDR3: CASSLDRENEQFF

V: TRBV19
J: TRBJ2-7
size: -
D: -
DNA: TGTGCCAGTTCCAGTGGGGGGGCAATTGGGGAGCAGTACTTC
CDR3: CASSSGGAIGEQYF

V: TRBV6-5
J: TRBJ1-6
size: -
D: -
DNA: TGTGCCAGCAGTGAGGGTAATTCACCCCTCCACTTT
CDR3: CASSEGNSPLHF

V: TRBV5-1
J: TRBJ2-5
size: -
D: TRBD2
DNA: TGCGCCAGCAGCCTCAACGGGGGGACTGAAGAGACCCAGTACTTC
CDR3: CASSLNGGTEETQYF

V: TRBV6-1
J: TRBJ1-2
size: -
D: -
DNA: TGTGCCAGCAGTGGCCGACAGGACGTTAACTATGGCTACACCTTC
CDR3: CASSGRQDVNYGYTF

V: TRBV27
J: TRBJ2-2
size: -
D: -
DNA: TGTGCCAGTTGGGGCGCGAACACCGGGGAGCTGTTTTTT
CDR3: CASWGANTGELFF

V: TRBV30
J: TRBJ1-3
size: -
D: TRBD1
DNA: TGTGCCTGGACCCTCAGGGGGGCAGGAAACACCATATATTTT
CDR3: CAWTLRGAGNTIYF

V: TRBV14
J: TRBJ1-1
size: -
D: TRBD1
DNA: TGTGCCAGCAGCCTCGGAGGGGGCGGGACTGAAGCTTTCTTT
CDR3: CASSLGGGGTEAFF

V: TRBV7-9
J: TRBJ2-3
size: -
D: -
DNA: TGTGCCAGCAGCTCGACTAGTCTAAACCCAGATACGCAGTATTTT
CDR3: CASSSTSLNPDTQYF

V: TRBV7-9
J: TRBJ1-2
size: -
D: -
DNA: TGTGCCAGCAGCTTAGCCCAGGCTACCTCTGGCTACACCTTC
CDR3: CASSLAQATSGYTF

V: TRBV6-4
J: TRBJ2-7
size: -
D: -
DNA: TGTGCCAGCTACAGCTACGAGCAGTACTTC
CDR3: CASYSYEQYF

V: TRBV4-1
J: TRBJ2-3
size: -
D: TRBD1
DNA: TGCGCCAGCAGCCAAGATCCCTCAACCCCAGACAGGGGATGCACGCAGTATTTT
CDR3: CASSQDPSTPDRGCTQYF

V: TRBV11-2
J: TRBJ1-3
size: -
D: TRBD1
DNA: TGTGCCAGCACCGTTCCCCGGACAGGTGGAAACACCATATATTTT
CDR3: CASTVPRTGGNTIYF

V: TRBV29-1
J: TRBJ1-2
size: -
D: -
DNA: TGCAGCGTTGAACTACCAGGGGAAGACTATGGCTACACCTTC
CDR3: CSVELPGEDYGYTF

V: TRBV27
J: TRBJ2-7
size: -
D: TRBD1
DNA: TGTGCCAGCAGTTACTCGGGACAGTCCTACGAGCAGTACTTC
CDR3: CASSYSGQSYEQYF

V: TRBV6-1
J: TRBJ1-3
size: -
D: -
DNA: TGTGCCAGCAGTGAAGGGGGAGGGACTGGAAACACCATATATTTT
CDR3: CASSEGGGTGNTIYF

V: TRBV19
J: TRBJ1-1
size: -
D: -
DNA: TGTGCCAGTAGTCCCCGGGTCATCAACACTGAAGCTTTCTTT
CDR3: CASSPRVINTEAFF

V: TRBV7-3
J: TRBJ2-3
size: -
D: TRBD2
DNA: TGTGCCAGCAGCTTAACCAGCGGGGGGGCAGGGGATACGCAGTATTTT
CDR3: CASSLTSGGAGDTQYF

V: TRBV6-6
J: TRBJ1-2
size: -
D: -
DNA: TGTGCCAGCAGGGCAGACTATGGCTACACCTTC
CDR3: CASRADYGYTF

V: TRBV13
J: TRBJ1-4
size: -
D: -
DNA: TGTGCCAGCGTCCGGGGGGCCCCGAAGACAACTAATGAAAAACTGTTTTTT
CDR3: CASVRGAPKTTNEKLFF

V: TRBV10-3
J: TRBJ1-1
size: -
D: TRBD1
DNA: TGTGCCATCAGTGATTCGGACAGGGGGCGGACTGAAGCTTTCTTT
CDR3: CAISDSDRGRTEAFF